This TCR beta chain was sequenced for a study of T cell changes during pregnancy in multiple sclerosis. The assay was immunoSEQ multiplex PCR, and TCRdb's table has in-frame clones only and misses some. The sample lists about 28,000 clones, roughly 89% occurring once. This CDR3 spans 15 amino acids. Germline V lookup: CDR1 SGHRS, CDR2 YFSETQ. The V segment lost 7 bases and the J segment 2 bases; nucleotides outside the gene matches: 11. The sequence came from a female donor with multiple sclerosis, enrolled in a pregnancy study. The chain carries TRBV5-1 and TRBJ2-5, with 7 bases matching TRBD1. Sequenced material: CD4+ T cells from peripheral blood mononuclear cells, taken in the second trimester of pregnancy. CDR3 in DNA: TGCGCCAGCCGGGTAATCCCGGGACAGCAAGAGACCCAGTACTTC. This codes for CASRVIPGQQETQYF.